The 24 T cell receptor beta chains reported below all come from one sample, sequenced in a study of blood T cell repertoires in COVID-19. Method: immunoSEQ multiplex PCR; TCRdb's copy keeps in-frame clones and lacks some. The profile shows roughly 92,000 clones, roughly nine tenths of them singletons. Sequencing used peripheral blood. These receptors originate from a man aged 45-65 years with acute or convalescent COVID-19.

The rearrangement uses TRBV19 and TRBJ1-5; D not resolved. Per the germline V gene, CDR1 is LNHDA and CDR2 is SQIVND (reference sequence). V was pared by 4 bases and J by 11 bases, with 18 bases between. The CDR3 is made up of 14 amino acids. The CDR3 bases are TGTGCCAGTAGTAAGGACTGGGGAGGATTGGCCCAGCATTTT. Translation gives CASSKDWGGLAQHF.

This chain uses TRBV3-1 (or the pseudogene TRBV3-2) with TRBJ2-7; D possibly corresponds to TRBD2 (6 bases). Germline V CDR1 and CDR2: LGHDT, YNNKEL (reference sequence). The CDR3 runs 13 residues. With 4 bases removed from V and 7 bases from J, the gap between germline ends came to 14 bases. The CDR3 DNA follows: TGTGCCAGCAGCCCGGGACTCAACTTGGAGCAGTACTTC. Amino acids: CASSPGLNLEQYF.

The chain recombines TRBV3-1 (or the pseudogene TRBV3-2) with TRBJ1-2; tentative D call: TRBD1 (5 bases). The CDR3 is 13 amino acids. Germline CDR1 is LGHDT and CDR2 is YNNKEL (reference sequence). Trimming removed 2 bases at V and 3 bases at J, with 7 bases between. CDR3 sequence (DNA): TGTGCCAGCAGCCAAATAGGGGACTATGGCTACACCTTC. This codes for CASSQIGDYGYTF.

The J gene is TRBJ2-7, the V gene TRBV2; 7 positions match TRBD2. Germline CDR1 SNHLY, CDR2 FYNNEI. V was pared by 1 base and J by 0 bases, with 9 bases of the junction left unmatched. The CDR3 runs 17 residues. The CDR3 region is CASSEGAYGGSSYEQYF. The CDR3 region has the DNA TGTGCCAGCAGTGAAGGGGCGTATGGCGGGAGCTCCTACGAGCAGTACTTC.

CDR3 nucleotides: TGTGCCAGCAGTAGATACTCAGGGGCCCAAGAGACCCAGTACTTC. Its protein is CASSRYSGAQETQYF. The chain uses TRBV6-2 or TRBV6-3 and TRBJ2-5; tentatively, D is TRBD1 (6 bases). The V end lost 5 bases, the J end lost 1 base, and 14 bases lay between the germline ends. The CDR3 consists of 15 residues. The germline V gene has CDR1 MNHEY and CDR2 SVGEGT.

The gene calls are TRBV5-6 and TRBJ2-1; 9 bases agree with TRBD2. V gave up 5 bases and J gave up 0 bases; unmatched junction bases: 3. The germline CDR1 and CDR2 sequences are SGHDT and YYEEEE. The CDR3 has 15 residues. DNA for the CDR3: TGTGCCAGCAGTGAGACTAGCGGCTCCTACAATGAGCAGTTCTTC. Encoded protein: CASSETSGSYNEQFF.

This chain links TRBV7-2 with TRBJ1-1; tentative D call: TRBD1 (6 bases). Trimming cost V 5 bases and J 1 base, with 11 bases left between them. CDR1 is SGHTA, CDR2 FQGNSA, per germline. The CDR3 has 14 amino acids. CDR3 in amino acids: CASSPGTSNTEAFF. In DNA, the CDR3 is TGTGCCAGCAGCCCAGGGACATCGAACACTGAAGCTTTCTTT. The full variable domain, with the rest looked up from reference TRBV7-2 and TRBJ1-1, is GAGVSQSPSNKVTEKGKDVELRCDPISGHTALYWYRQSLGQGLEFLIYFQGNSAPDKSGLPSDRFSAERTGGSVSTLTIQRTQQEDSAVYLCASSPGTSNTEAFFGQGTRLTVV.

The chain employs TRBV7-2 and TRBJ2-4; tentatively, D is TRBD1 (6 bases). V was pared by 5 bases and J by 9 bases, with 17 bases between. The CDR3 consists of 14 residues. The germline V gene encodes CDR1 SGHTA and CDR2 FQGNSA. The CDR3 DNA follows: TGTGCCAGCAGCGGAAAGAACAGGGAGAGCATTCAGTACTTC. Translated, it gives CASSGKNRESIQYF.

The chain links TRBV6-5 to TRBJ1-1; D perhaps matches TRBD1 (5 bases). The CDR3 length is 15 residues. Trimming cost V 3 bases and J 0 bases, with 11 bases left between them. Germline V gene sequence: CDR1 MNHEY, CDR2 SVGAGI. CDR3 coding DNA: TGTGCCAGCAGTTATACCAGGGAAATGAACACTGAAGCTTTCTTT. Translating it yields CASSYTREMNTEAFF.

The chain joins TRBV30 to TRBJ1-5; D is possibly TRBD1 (6 bases). Trimming pared 0 bases from V and 1 base from J, leaving 10 bases between. Germline V gives CDR1 GTSNPN, CDR2 SVGIG (reference sequence). This CDR3 contains 15 residues. In DNA, the CDR3 is TGTGCCTGGAGTGTGGGGGCGCGGAGCAATCAGCCCCAGCATTTT. Translated, it gives CAWSVGARSNQPQHF.

This clone was counted a single time. V is TRBV5-4 and J is TRBJ1-3; the match to TRBD1 covers 8 bases. This CDR3 contains 14 residues. Germline CDR1 reads SGHNT; CDR2 reads YYREEE (reference sequence). Trimming removed 3 bases from V and 2 bases from J; junction bases left unmatched: 1. DNA for the CDR3: TGTGCCAGCAGCTCGACAGGGGCTGGAAACACCATATATTTT. Protein product: CASSSTGAGNTIYF.

The chain employs TRBV10-3 and TRBJ2-3; 9 nucleotides agree with TRBD2. CDR1 ENHRY and CDR2 SYGVKD come from the germline V gene. V shed 3 bases, J shed 2 bases, and the junction held 6 bases outside the gene matches. This CDR3 is 16 amino acids long. The CDR3 region is CAISDPASGTTDTQYF. The CDR3 nucleotides read TGTGCCATCAGTGACCCAGCTAGCGGGACCACAGATACGCAGTATTTT.

DNA of the CDR3: TGTGCCAGCACGGAACAGGGGGCCGGTCAGCCCCAGCATTTT. It codes for CASTEQGAGQPQHF. V gene TRBV6-5 combines with J gene TRBJ1-5, with 9 bases matching TRBD1. This CDR3 contains 14 residues. Per germline, CDR1 MNHEY and CDR2 SVGAGI. Trimming took 7 bases from V and 6 from J; bases not matched to a gene: 7.

The rearrangement uses TRBV7-6 and TRBJ1-1; perhaps TRBD1 as D (5 bases). Germline CDR1 and CDR2: SGHVS and FNYEAQ. The length of the CDR3 is 15 residues. V lost 4 bases and J 3 bases, leaving 15 bases between the germline ends. The CDR3 region is CASSSSTWGDTEAFF. DNA for the CDR3: TGTGCCAGCAGCTCTTCTACGTGGGGGGACACTGAAGCTTTCTTT.

The V and J genes are TRBV7-2 and TRBJ2-1; TRBD2 matches at 16 bases. After removal of 5 bases from V and 9 bases from J, the junction contained 7 bases not matched to a gene. Looked up from germline, CDR1 is SGHTA and CDR2 is FQGNSA. CDR3 length: 16 residues. The CDR3 DNA sequence: TGTGCCAGCAGCAAAATCGGGACTAGCGGGAGGGTTGAGCAGTTCTTC. Protein: CASSKIGTSGRVEQFF.

The chain links TRBV12-3 or TRBV12-4 to TRBJ1-1; a weak D match, TRBD1 (6 bases). This CDR3 is 10 amino acids long. V was trimmed by 11 bases and J by 11 bases, leaving 15 bases between them. CDR3 loop: CAGNRAGAFF. CDR3 nucleotide sequence: TGTGCCGGCAACAGGGCTGGGGCTTTCTTT.

This chain uses TRBV5-1 with TRBJ2-7; 12 bases line up with TRBD1. Germline CDR1 SGHRS, CDR2 YFSETQ. The CDR3 spans 16 residues. Unmatched junction bases numbered 6, after V lost 1 base and J lost 4 bases. The CDR3 loop reads CASSLSPGQGAYEQYF. The CDR3 bases are TGCGCCAGCAGCTTGTCACCGGGACAGGGGGCTTACGAGCAGTACTTC.

This clone was counted a few times. The rearrangement links TRBV11-2 to TRBJ1-5, with no clear D. CDR3 length: 15 residues. Per the germline V gene, CDR1 is SGHAT and CDR2 is FQNNGV. V was cut by 0 bases and J by 3 bases, with 9 bases left in between. The CDR3 protein is CASSLDRLPNQPQHF. CDR3 nucleotide sequence: TGTGCCAGCAGCTTAGATCGTCTACCCAATCAGCCCCAGCATTTT.

Details on this clone: Germline is not matched at one junction end, which may reflect a read error. The rearrangement joins TRBV11-3 to TRBJ1-1, with 10 nucleotides matching TRBD1. The CDR3 sequence is 15 residues long. CDR1 SGHNT and CDR2 YENEEA come from the germline V gene. DNA of the CDR3: TGTGCCAACAGCTTAGGGGACAGGGGCGAGACTGAAGCTTTCTTT. Translating it yields CANSLGDRGETEAFF.

The genes are TRBV5-1 and TRBJ2-1; TRBD2 matches 12 bases. V lost 6 bases, J lost 6 bases, and 10 bases stayed unmatched. CDR3 length equals 16 residues. CDR1 is SGHRS and CDR2 is YFSETQ in the germline V gene. CDR3 sequence (DNA): TGCGCCAGCAATACGAGACCGGGACTAGCGGGCAATGAGCAGTTCTTC. Translating it yields CASNTRPGLAGNEQFF.

The chain links TRBV4-3 to TRBJ2-2; D gene unclear. The CDR3 spans 17 residues. CDR1 and CDR2 (germline): LGHNA, YSLEER. Trimming pared 0 bases from V and 2 bases from J, leaving 13 bases between. CDR3 nucleotides: TGCGCCAGCAGCCAAGACCCGAATGCAGAAAACACCGGGGAGCTGTTTTTT. Translation: CASSQDPNAENTGELFF.

CDR3 in DNA: TGTGCCAGCAGTTCCGAACCAGGACAGGGGCAGGGCTACACCTTC. This gives the protein CASSSEPGQGQGYTF. The chain employs TRBV2 and TRBJ1-2, with 9 bases identical to TRBD1. The CDR3 spans 15 residues. V dropped 5 bases and J dropped 8; count of bases not matched to a gene: 12. In germline, CDR1 is SNHLY, CDR2 FYNNEI.

The chain employs TRBV4-3 and TRBJ2-7; 11 bases line up with TRBD2. Per the germline V gene, CDR1 is LGHNA and CDR2 is YSLEER. This CDR3 region has 16 residues. After removal of 4 bases from V and 2 bases from J, the junction contained 7 bases not matched to a gene. This CDR3 reads CASSRRLAGSTYEQYF. Written as DNA, the CDR3 is TGCGCCAGCAGCCGCCGACTAGCGGGATCAACCTACGAGCAGTACTTC.

In DNA, the CDR3 is TGTGCCAGCAGCTTAGGGGGGGATCCGGCAGGGGAGACCCAGTACTTC. Its translation: CASSLGGDPAGETQYF. This chain joins TRBV7-7 and TRBJ2-5, with a tentative D call TRBD2 (6 bases). The V gene's germline CDR1 is SSHAT and CDR2 FNYEAQ (reference sequence). The CDR3 is 16 amino acids. V was cut by 1 base and J by 5 bases, with 17 bases left in between.